The 18 T cell receptor beta chains presented below share a single source sample, sequenced in a study of blood T cells in healthy people across ages. Primed by a sample-barcoded 5' primer and a J-beta primer mix, a second PCR proceeded for about 6 to 11 cycles. TCRdb re-called the 5' RACE reads with MiXCR, one entry per CDR3 protein. The profile shows roughly 2 million distinct CDR3 sequences, around 48% of them singletons. The sample taken for sequencing was blood. Every receptor here comes from a woman between 35 and 50 years old in good health.

The genes are TRBV20-1 and TRBJ2-1, with 8 bases aligning to TRBD2. The CDR3 consists of 15 residues. Germline loops: CDR1 DFQATT, CDR2 SNEGSKA (reference sequence). J was trimmed by 0 bases and V by 2 bases; bases with no gene match: 3. In DNA form, the CDR3 reads TGCAGTGCTAGATGGCGGGGGGCCTCCTACAATGAGCAGTTCTTC. Its protein is CSARWRGASYNEQFF.

This clonotype was seen only a few times. The rearrangement links TRBV20-1 to TRBJ2-7; 11 nucleotides align to TRBD2. V shed 6 bases and J 3 bases; nucleotides not matched to a gene: 19. From germline, CDR1 is DFQATT and CDR2 SNEGSKA (reference sequence). The CDR3 is made up of 18 amino acids. CDR3 DNA: TGCAGTGCCGTAGGCCGGCTAGCGGGGGGCCAGACCTACTACGAGCAGTACTTC. The encoded protein is CSAVGRLAGGQTYYEQYF.

The CDR3 sequence is CASSPVRVVVQETQFF. CDR3 sequence (DNA): TGTGCCAGCTCACCAGTTCGAGTGGTAGTACAAGAGACCCAGTTCTTC. The V call is TRBV18, the J call TRBJ2-1; D gene uncertain. The germline V and J ends were trimmed by 2 bases and 13 bases, with 24 bases remaining between them. CDR3 length: 16 residues. CDR1 and CDR2 from the germline V gene are KGHSH and LQKENI.

The rearrangement joins TRBV6-1 to TRBJ1-1; unclear D gene. Trimming cost V 2 bases and J 1 base, with 14 bases left between them. The CDR3 runs 16 residues. Germline-derived CDR1 and CDR2 are MNHNS and SASEGT. The chain's CDR3 is CASSESNWPPNTEAFF. For the CDR3, the DNA is TGTGCCAGCAGTGAATCTAATTGGCCCCCGAACACTGAAGCTTTCTTT.

The genes are TRBV27 and TRBJ2-5, with 7 bases aligning to TRBD2. Losses at the gene ends were 5 bases for V and 4 bases for J; bases not matched to a gene: 7. This CDR3 comprises 14 residues. Germline CDR1 and CDR2: MNHEY and SMNVEV (reference sequence). CDR3 region: CASSGVAGGETQYF. Here the CDR3 DNA reads TGTGCCAGCAGTGGGGTAGCGGGCGGAGAGACCCAGTACTTC.

The CDR3 DNA sequence: TGCAGTGCTGAAGGGGATATTTCCAATGAGCAGTACTTC. This encodes CSAEGDISNEQYF. This chain links TRBV20-1 with TRBJ2-4, with a possible D match to TRBD1 (5 bases). The V gene lost 5 bases and the J gene lost 13 bases, with 21 bases spanning the gap. Germline-derived CDR1 and CDR2 are DFQATT and SNEGSKA (reference sequence). This CDR3 contains 13 residues.

This clonotype was recorded a few times. The chain joins TRBV4-2 to TRBJ1-2, with D maybe TRBD1 (5 bases). V was shortened by 10 bases and J by 6 bases, with 15 bases between the two germline ends. The CDR3 sequence is 12 residues long. Germline V CDR1 and CDR2: LGHNA, YNFKEQ. CDR3 amino acids: CATQNGADGYTF. DNA of the CDR3: TGTGCCACCCAAAATGGGGCCGATGGCTACACCTTC.

This clonotype was detected only a few times. The V call is TRBV10-3, the J call TRBJ2-7; D gene unclear. This CDR3 contains 15 residues. Trimming left V 3 bases short and J 6 bases short, with 18 bases between. The germline gives CDR1 ENHRY, CDR2 SYGVKD. In DNA form, the CDR3 reads TGTGCCATCAGTGACGTCGTAAGGTCTCCGGGCGAGCAGTACTTC. Encoded protein: CAISDVVRSPGEQYF.

This clonotype came up a few times. The chain carries TRBV5-5 and TRBJ2-5; D possibly corresponds to TRBD1 (6 bases). Germline V CDR1 and CDR2: SGHKS, YYEKEE (reference sequence). The CDR3 extends over 15 amino acids. Trimming left V 0 bases short and J 5 bases short, with 14 bases between. For the CDR3, the DNA is TGTGCCAGCAGCTTGGTGCAGGGGATGCGGGAGACCCAGTACTTC. As protein: CASSLVQGMRETQYF.

This clonotype showed up many times. This chain connects TRBV9 to TRBJ2-5, with D uncertain. The CDR3 totals 12 residues. From germline, CDR1 is SGDLS and CDR2 YYNGEE. V lost 2 bases and J 1 base, leaving 3 bases between the germline ends. The CDR3 loop is CASSVSQETQYF. The DNA for the CDR3 is TGTGCCAGCAGCGTCAGCCAAGAGACCCAGTACTTC.

The rearrangement joins TRBV20-1 to TRBJ2-3, with 7 bases fitting TRBD1. The CDR3 has 13 amino acids. The germline CDR1 and CDR2 sequences are DFQATT and SNEGSKA (reference sequence). CDR3 nucleotide sequence: TGCAGCGCCGGGGACAGAGGCACAGATACGCAGTATTTT. Translating it yields CSAGDRGTDTQYF.

The chain couples TRBV4-2 to TRBJ1-4, with 10 positions matching TRBD1. The CDR3 contains 16 residues. CDR1 and CDR2 (germline): LGHNA, YNFKEQ. V was clipped by 0 bases and J by 7 bases; unmatched bases: 5. Here the CDR3 DNA reads TGTGCCAGCAGCCAAGATGCCGGACAGGGGGGTGAAAAACTGTTTTTT. Its translation: CASSQDAGQGGEKLFF.

Only one count was recorded for this clonotype. The chain recombines TRBV6-6 with TRBJ2-1, with a weak D call TRBD1 (5 bases). The CDR3 has 14 residues. V dropped 6 bases and J dropped 7 bases, with 16 bases sitting between them. Germline V CDR1 and CDR2: MNHNY, SVGAGI (reference sequence). The CDR3 protein is CASSFQGGTNEQFF. CDR3 bases: TGTGCCAGCAGCTTCCAGGGCGGAACGAATGAGCAGTTCTTC.

The chain employs TRBV12-3 or TRBV12-4 and TRBJ2-3, with D unclear. The CDR3 covers 15 residues. The V end was cut by 2 bases, the J end by 6 bases, with 15 bases between. The CDR3 reads CASSLRILASDTQYF. In nucleotides, the CDR3 is TGTGCCAGCAGTTTAAGAATCCTCGCCTCGGATACGCAGTATTTT.

The V gene is TRBV20-1, the J gene TRBJ1-4; D gene ambiguous. V dropped 1 base and J dropped 4 bases, with 13 bases sitting between them. CDR1 and CDR2 (germline): DFQATT, SNEGSKA (reference sequence). This CDR3 spans 15 amino acids. The CDR3 loop reads CSARGGAYRNEKLFF. CDR3 in DNA: TGCAGTGCTAGAGGTGGTGCTTACCGTAATGAAAAACTGTTTTTT.

This clonotype was observed a single time. This chain uses TRBV20-1 with TRBJ1-2; D possibly corresponds to TRBD1 (6 bases). The CDR3 extends over 15 amino acids. Trimming took off 3 bases at V and 10 bases at J, with 24 bases between the two ends. The germline V gene encodes CDR1 DFQATT and CDR2 SNEGSKA (reference sequence). The CDR3 protein is CSASSHLGRGASYTF. The CDR3 DNA sequence: TGCAGTGCTAGTTCCCATTTGGGACGGGGGGCCTCCTACACCTTC.

The chain is built from TRBV11-2 and TRBJ1-2, with TRBD1 as a possible D gene (6 bases). The V gene lost 0 bases and the J gene lost 7 bases, with 15 bases spanning the gap. The CDR3 is 15 amino acids. CDR1 is SGHAT, CDR2 FQNNGV, per germline. Here the CDR3 DNA reads TGTGCCAGCAGCTTAGAGGGGGGGCGCCCCGGTGGCTACACCTTC. Translating gives CASSLEGGRPGGYTF.

The CDR3 DNA reads TGCAGTGCTAGAGACAGCAGTTATAGCAATCAGCCCCAGCATTTT. Translated, it gives CSARDSSYSNQPQHF. This sequence joins TRBV20-1 and TRBJ1-5, with D unclear. Germline V gene lookup returns CDR1 DFQATT and CDR2 SNEGSKA (reference sequence). This CDR3 region has 15 residues. V lost 0 bases to trimming and J lost 0 bases, with 9 bases between them.